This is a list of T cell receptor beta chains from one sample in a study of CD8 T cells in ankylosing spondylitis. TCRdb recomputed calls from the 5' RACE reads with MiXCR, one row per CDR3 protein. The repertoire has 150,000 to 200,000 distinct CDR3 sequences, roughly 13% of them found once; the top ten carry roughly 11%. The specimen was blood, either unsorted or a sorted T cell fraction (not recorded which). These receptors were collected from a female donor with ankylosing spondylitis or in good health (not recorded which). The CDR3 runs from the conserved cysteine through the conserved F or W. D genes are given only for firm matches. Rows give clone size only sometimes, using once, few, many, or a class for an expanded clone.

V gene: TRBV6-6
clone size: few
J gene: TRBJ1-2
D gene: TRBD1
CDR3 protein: CASSLQGTYGYTF
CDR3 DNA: TGTGCCAGCAGTTTACAGGGGACCTATGGCTACACCTTC

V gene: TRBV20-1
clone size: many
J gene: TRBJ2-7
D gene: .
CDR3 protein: CSARGSLFSYEQYF
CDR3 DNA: TGCAGTGCTAGAGGAAGCCTTTTCTCCTACGAGCAGTACTTC

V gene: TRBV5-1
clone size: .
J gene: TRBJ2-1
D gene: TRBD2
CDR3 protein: CASSLAVASGRYEQFF
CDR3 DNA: TGCGCCAGCAGCTTGGCGGTGGCTAGCGGGAGGTACGAGCAGTTCTTC

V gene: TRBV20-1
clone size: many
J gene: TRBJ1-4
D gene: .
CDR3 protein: CSARKEVRSNEKLFF
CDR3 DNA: TGCAGTGCTAGAAAGGAGGTCAGGTCTAATGAAAAACTGTTTTTT

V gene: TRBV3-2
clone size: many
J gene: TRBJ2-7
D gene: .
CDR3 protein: CASSLPLSGTGVGSGESSYEQYF
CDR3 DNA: TGTGCCAGCAGCCTGCCCCTCTCCGGGACAGGGGTTGGAAGTGGGGAGAGCTCCTACGAGCAGTACTTC

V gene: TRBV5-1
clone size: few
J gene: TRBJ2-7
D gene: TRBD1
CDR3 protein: CASSPYRGDYEQYF
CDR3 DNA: TGCGCCAGCAGCCCGTACAGGGGGGACTACGAGCAGTACTTC

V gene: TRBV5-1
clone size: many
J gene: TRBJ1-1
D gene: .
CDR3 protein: CASSLTATNTEAFF
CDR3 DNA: TGCGCCAGCAGCTTGACAGCAACGAACACTGAAGCTTTCTTT

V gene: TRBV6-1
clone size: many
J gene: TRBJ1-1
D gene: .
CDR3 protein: CASYPLGSPNTEAFF
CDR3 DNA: TGTGCCAGCTATCCTTTGGGTTCCCCGAACACTGAAGCTTTCTTT

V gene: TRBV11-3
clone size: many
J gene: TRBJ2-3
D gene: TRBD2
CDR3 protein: CASSLGLADSTDTQYF
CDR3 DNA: TGTGCCAGCAGCTTAGGACTAGCGGATTCCACAGATACGCAGTATTTT

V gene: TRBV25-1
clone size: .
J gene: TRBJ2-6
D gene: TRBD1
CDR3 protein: CASSEAGTGDSGANVLTF
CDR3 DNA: TGTGCCAGCAGTGAGGCCGGGACAGGGGATTCTGGGGCCAACGTCCTGACTTTC

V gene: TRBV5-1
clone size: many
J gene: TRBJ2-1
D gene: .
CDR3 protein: CASSLAGGEYNEQFF
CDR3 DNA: TGCGCCAGCAGCTTGGCCGGCGGAGAGTACAATGAGCAGTTCTTC

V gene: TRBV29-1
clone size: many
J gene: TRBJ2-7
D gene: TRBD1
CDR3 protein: CSVKRTGPTYEQYF
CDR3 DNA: TGCAGCGTTAAAAGGACAGGGCCCACCTACGAGCAGTACTTC

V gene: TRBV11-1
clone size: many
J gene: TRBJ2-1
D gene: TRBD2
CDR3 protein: CASRASGRSNEQFF
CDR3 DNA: TGTGCCAGCAGGGCTAGCGGGAGGTCCAATGAGCAGTTCTTC

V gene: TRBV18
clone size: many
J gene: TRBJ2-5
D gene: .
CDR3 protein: CASLTAETQYF
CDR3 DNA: TGTGCCAGCCTCACGGCCGAGACCCAGTACTTC

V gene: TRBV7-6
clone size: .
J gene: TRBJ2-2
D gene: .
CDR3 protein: CASSLNSAIRDWRNTGELFF
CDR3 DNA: TGTGCCAGCAGCTTAAATTCGGCCATCCGGGACTGGAGGAACACCGGGGAGCTGTTTTTT

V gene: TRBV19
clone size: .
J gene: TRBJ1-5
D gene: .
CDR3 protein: CASSRINRPQHF
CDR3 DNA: TGTGCCAGTAGCCGCATTAATCGGCCCCAGCATTTT

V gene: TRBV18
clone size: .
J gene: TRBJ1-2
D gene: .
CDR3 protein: CASSPNRDHYGYTF
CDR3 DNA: TGTGCCAGCTCACCGAACAGGGATCACTATGGCTACACCTTC

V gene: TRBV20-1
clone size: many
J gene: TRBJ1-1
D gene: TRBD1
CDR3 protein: CSARDGLTGTEAFF
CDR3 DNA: TGCAGTGCTAGAGATGGGCTGACAGGGACTGAAGCTTTCTTT

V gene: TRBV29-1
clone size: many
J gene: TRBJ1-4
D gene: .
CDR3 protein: CSVEVESDNEKLFF
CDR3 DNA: TGCAGCGTTGAAGTGGAGTCGGATAATGAAAAACTGTTTTTT

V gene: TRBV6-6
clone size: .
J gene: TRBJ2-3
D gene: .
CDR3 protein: CASSYDLVDTQYF
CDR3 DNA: TGTGCCAGCAGTTACGATCTAGTGGATACGCAGTATTTT

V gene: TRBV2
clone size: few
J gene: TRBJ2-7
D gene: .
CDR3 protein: CASSGRKTQTSYEQYF
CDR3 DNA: TGTGCCAGCAGTGGGCGGAAGACTCAGACCTCCTACGAGCAGTACTTC

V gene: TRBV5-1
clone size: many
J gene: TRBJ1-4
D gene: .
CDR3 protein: CASSPEEVVNEKLFF
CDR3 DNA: TGCGCCAGCAGCCCGGAGGAGGTGGTGAATGAAAAACTGTTTTTT

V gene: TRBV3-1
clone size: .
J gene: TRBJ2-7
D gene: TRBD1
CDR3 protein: CASSREVPGTGCTEQYF
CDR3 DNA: TGTGCCAGCAGCCGAGAAGTCCCCGGGACAGGGTGTACCGAGCAGTACTTC

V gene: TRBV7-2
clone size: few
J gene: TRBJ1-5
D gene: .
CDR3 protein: CASSAWNQPQHF
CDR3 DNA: TGTGCCAGCAGCGCCTGGAATCAGCCCCAGCATTTT

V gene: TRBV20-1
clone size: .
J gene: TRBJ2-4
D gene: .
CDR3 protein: CTIPGNIQYF
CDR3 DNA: TGCACCATCCCCGGAAACATTCAGTACTTC

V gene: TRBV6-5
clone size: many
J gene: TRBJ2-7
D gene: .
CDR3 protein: CAATRENEQYF
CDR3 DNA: TGTGCCGCGACCAGGGAAAACGAGCAGTACTTC

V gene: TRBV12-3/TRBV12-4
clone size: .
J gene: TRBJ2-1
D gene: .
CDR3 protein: CASNLGYEQFF
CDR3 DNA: TGTGCCAGCAATTTAGGGTATGAGCAGTTCTTC

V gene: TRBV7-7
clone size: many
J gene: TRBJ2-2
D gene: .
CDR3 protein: CASGPMSTGELFF
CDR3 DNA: TGTGCCAGCGGACCTATGAGCACCGGGGAGCTGTTTTTT

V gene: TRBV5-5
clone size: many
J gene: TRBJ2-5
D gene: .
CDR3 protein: CASSLRHQETQYF
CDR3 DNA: TGTGCCAGCAGCTTGCGCCATCAAGAGACCCAGTACTTC